One sample yielded the 18 T cell receptor beta chains listed below, sequenced in a study of cytomegalovirus exposure and HLA in healthy donors. Use of 60 Vbeta and 13 Jbeta primers characterized the PCR. Clones were sequenced by immunoSEQ multiplex PCR, and TCRdb holds only the in-frame ones, with some missing. Among roughly 160,000 clones listed, more than 70% were seen once. Sequencing was done on a sample of PBMCs. These TCRs come from a girl aged 10 to 17 in good health and CMV-seronegative.

J is TRBJ2-2 and V is TRBV7-9; D is unresolved. V shed 6 bases and J shed 7 bases, with 6 bases lying between them. Per the germline V gene, CDR1 is SEHNR and CDR2 is FQNEAQ (reference sequence). This CDR3 region has 11 residues. The CDR3 loop is CASSSVGELFF. The CDR3 coding sequence is TGTGCCAGCAGTTCCGTCGGGGAGCTGTTTTTT.

The chain recombines TRBV5-1 with TRBJ2-1, with D tentatively TRBD2 (5 bases). The germline gives CDR1 SGHRS, CDR2 YFSETQ. The CDR3 length is 14 residues. With 4 bases removed from V and 5 bases from J, the gap between germline ends came to 13 bases. This chain's CDR3 is CASSKLAGDNEQFF. As DNA, the CDR3 is TGCGCCAGCAGCAAGCTAGCTGGGGACAATGAGCAGTTCTTC.

This clone was detected a few times. The chain joins TRBV29-1 to TRBJ1-1; D is unresolved. CDR1 is SQVTM, CDR2 ANQGSEA, per germline. Trimming left V 5 bases short and J 4 bases short, with 11 bases between. The CDR3 length is 12 residues. The CDR3 protein is CSVPGLSTEAFF. CDR3 DNA: TGCAGCGTTCCGGGTTTGAGCACTGAAGCTTTCTTT. The full variable domain, in which reference TRBV29-1 and TRBJ1-1 provide the parts outside the CDR3, is SAVISQKPSRDICQRGTSLTIQCQVDSQVTMMFWYRQQPGQSLTLIATANQGSEATYESGFVIDKFPISRPNLTFSTLTVSNMSPEDSSIYLCSVPGLSTEAFFGQGTRLTVV.

The chain is built from TRBV9 and TRBJ2-1; possible D gene TRBD1, 6 bases. CDR3 length: 18 amino acids. V was clipped by 0 bases and J by 8 bases, with 24 bases between them. Germline V gene data show CDR1 as SGDLS and CDR2 as YYNGEE. The CDR3 coding sequence is TGTGCCAGCAGCGTAGAGCCCAGATCCTTCTACAGGGTTGATGAGCAGTTCTTC. Its translation is CASSVEPRSFYRVDEQFF.

This clone was counted a few times. The chain links TRBV28 to TRBJ1-5; D perhaps matches TRBD1 (6 bases). Germline V gene sequence: CDR1 MDHEN, CDR2 SYDVKM. The V end was cut by 8 bases, the J end by 4 bases, with 18 bases between. The CDR3 is 15 amino acids. CDR3 sequence: CASEDSDSRNQPQHF. For the CDR3, the DNA is TGTGCCAGCGAGGACAGTGATTCCCGGAATCAGCCCCAGCATTTT.

V is TRBV30 and J is TRBJ2-5; possible D gene TRBD2, 6 bases. Germline values: CDR1 GTSNPN, CDR2 SVGIG (reference sequence). CDR3 length: 15 residues. V lost 3 bases and J 2 bases, leaving 16 bases between the germline ends. The CDR3 reads CAWREGGPPQETQYF. The CDR3 nucleotides are TGTGCCTGGAGGGAGGGCGGGCCGCCACAAGAGACCCAGTACTTC.

The chain carries TRBV30 and TRBJ1-3; unclear D gene. Between the trimmed V and J ends, which lost 0 bases and 9 bases, there was a span of 9 bases. The CDR3 length is 12 residues. The germline gives CDR1 GTSNPN, CDR2 SVGIG (reference sequence). The CDR3 DNA follows: TGTGCCTGGAGTGTACTTGGAGGCACCATATATTTT. Translated: CAWSVLGGTIYF.

This sequence joins TRBV9 and TRBJ2-5; 7 bases are shared with TRBD2. Germline V gene lookup returns CDR1 SGDLS and CDR2 YYNGEE. After removal of 3 bases from V and 2 bases from J, the junction contained 7 bases not matched to a gene. CDR3 length: 15 amino acids. The CDR3 DNA is TGTGCCAGCAGCGATTTTGGACTAGGACAAGAGACCCAGTACTTC. Amino acids: CASSDFGLGQETQYF. Drawing the rest from reference TRBV9 and TRBJ2-5, the complete variable domain is DSGVTQTPKHLITATGQRVTLRCSPRSGDLSVYWYQQSLDQGLQFLIQYYNGEERAKGNILERFSAQQFPDLHSELNLSSLELGDSALYFCASSDFGLGQETQYFGPGTRLLVL.

This sequence joins TRBV4-1 and TRBJ2-5; D call uncertain. The CDR3 consists of 12 residues. Germline assignment: CDR1 MGHRA and CDR2 YSYEKL. V was shortened by 0 bases and J by 14 bases, with 13 bases between the two germline ends. CDR3 residues: CASSQDKKVRYF. The DNA of the CDR3 is TGCGCCAGCAGCCAAGATAAAAAAGTTAGATACTTC.

A single count supports this clone. This rearrangement joins TRBV30 to TRBJ1-1, with D unresolved. Trimming stripped 0 bases from V and 11 bases from J, with 10 bases between. Germline loops: CDR1 GTSNPN, CDR2 SVGIG (reference sequence). The CDR3 length is 11 residues. CDR3 nucleotides: TGTGCCTGGAGTGTTGAGGCGAGGGCTTTCTTT. Its protein is CAWSVEARAFF.

This chain uses TRBV18 with TRBJ2-7; the D gene is possibly TRBD1 (6 bases). Germline V gene data show CDR1 as KGHSH and CDR2 as LQKENI. The V gene lost 4 bases and the J gene lost 5 bases, with 12 bases spanning the gap. This CDR3 is 13 amino acids long. CDR3 residues: CASSLQGFHEQYF. DNA for the CDR3: TGTGCCAGCTCACTACAGGGTTTCCACGAGCAGTACTTC.

V is TRBV5-1 and J is TRBJ1-1; tentatively, D is TRBD1 (5 bases). CDR3 length: 16 residues. Trimming pared 4 bases from V and 3 bases from J, leaving 19 bases between. Germline assignment: CDR1 SGHRS and CDR2 YFSETQ. CDR3 sequence (DNA): TGCGCCAGCAGCGCACCCCAGGGTAGTTCGGACACTGAAGCTTTCTTT. It yields the protein CASSAPQGSSDTEAFF.

This CDR3 is CASSPLGGGTDTQYF. The CDR3 region has the DNA TGTGCCAGCAGCCCCTTGGGGGGTGGCACAGATACGCAGTATTTT. The rearrangement links TRBV7-8 to TRBJ2-3; tentatively, D is TRBD2 (6 bases). V was clipped by 5 bases and J by 1 base, with 13 bases between them. CDR1 and CDR2 (germline): SGHVS, FQNEAQ. There are 15 residues in the CDR3.

The V call is TRBV9, the J call TRBJ2-3; D is perhaps TRBD2 (5 bases). The V end was cut by 2 bases, the J end by 5 bases, with 12 bases between. The CDR3 loop spans 14 amino acids. Germline CDR1 reads SGDLS; CDR2 reads YYNGEE. CDR3 coding DNA: TGTGCCAGCAGCGTTTCCCTCCGGGGAGATACGCAGTATTTT. Translating it yields CASSVSLRGDTQYF.

This chain joins TRBV5-5 and TRBJ1-1, with a weak D call TRBD1 (6 bases). This CDR3 comprises 15 residues. Deletions cut 1 base from V and 3 bases from J, with 13 bases between. CDR1 SGHKS and CDR2 YYEKEE come from the germline V gene (reference sequence). The DNA of the CDR3 is TGTGCCAGCAGCTTGCTGCAGGGGATATACACTGAAGCTTTCTTT. Protein sequence: CASSLLQGIYTEAFF.

V is TRBV30 and J is TRBJ1-4; D gene unclear. The V end lost 1 base, the J end lost 8 bases, and 14 bases lay between the germline ends. The CDR3 has 14 amino acids. Germline CDR1 reads GTSNPN; CDR2 reads SVGIG (reference sequence). CDR3 sequence reads: CAWSARVLPEKLFF. The CDR3 region has the DNA TGTGCCTGGAGTGCCCGGGTCCTTCCCGAAAAACTGTTTTTT.

Remarks on this clone: Other DNA sequences of this sample code for an identical CDR3. The rearrangement links TRBV5-8 to TRBJ1-6, with D uncertain. Germline assignment: CDR1 SGHTS and CDR2 YDEGEE. The V and J ends lost 4 bases and 3 bases respectively, with 14 bases between them. The CDR3 has 16 residues. CDR3: CASSTPARLYNSPLHF. CDR3 nucleotides: TGTGCCAGCAGCACCCCCGCCAGGCTCTATAATTCACCCCTCCACTTT. The whole variable domain, remainder taken from reference TRBV5-8 and TRBJ1-6, is EAGVTQSPTHLIKTRGQQATLRCSPISGHTSVYWYQQALGLGLQFLLWYDEGEERNRGNFPPRFSGRQFPNYSSELNVNALELEDSALYLCASSTPARLYNSPLHFGNGTRLTVT.

This clone was seen more than once but under ten times. The V call is TRBV27, the J call TRBJ2-4; D gene ambiguous. This CDR3 comprises 13 residues. CDR1 is MNHEY, CDR2 SMNVEV, per germline (reference sequence). The ends were cut back, 5 bases at V and 6 bases at J, with 11 bases in the middle. In DNA, the CDR3 is TGTGCCAGCAGTAACGCAGGTAGAAACATTCAGTACTTC. Translating gives CASSNAGRNIQYF.